This T cell receptor beta chain was captured in a study of graft-versus-host responses after intestinal transplantation. Study overall: For approximately three years after anti-thymocyte globulin induction, all recipients took tacrolimus and steroids.

This CDR3 has 15 amino acids. Lymphocytes (intraepithelial and lamina propria) were released by processing the graft tissue. Overall study results and limits: Some GvH clones were seen earlier in gut or blood, suggesting intestinal origin.

This clone occurred a few times. What it recognizes is unknown. Sequencing was performed with immunoSEQ multiplex PCR; in TCRdb, only in-frame clones are kept and a portion is missing. The profile shows some 15,000 clones, approximately 80% of them singletons. The chain couples TRBV21-1 to TRBJ1-4. TRBV21-1 is flagged as a pseudogene. This receptor was identified in a human patient who received an intestinal transplant, so some T cells may come from the graft donor. Sequenced here: ileum tissue, sampled 584 days after intestinal transplantation. The CDR3 DNA sequence: TGTGCCAGCAGCAAAGGTAACTCAACTAATGAAAAACTGTTTTTT. Protein product: CASSKGNSTNEKLFF.